The 9 T cell receptor beta chains below were found in one sample sequenced in a study of T-cell reconstitution after alpha-beta-depleted transplantation in children. Unique molecular identifiers were used in preparing the TCRbeta library. TCRdb re-derived calls from the PCR reads in MiXCR, one entry per CDR3 protein. This sample carries approximately 300,000 distinct CDR3 sequences, 9.5% to 13% of them seen once, and the ten largest clones take about 8%. The sequencing here drew on PBMCs, taken before TCRalphabeta/CD19-depleted stem cell transplant. Receptor source: a boy under two years old with acute myeloid leukemia, due to receive a stem cell transplant.

In this sample, this clonotype turned up many times. The V and J genes are TRBV6-1 and TRBJ2-3, with 8 bases aligning to TRBD1. Trimming at V came to 1 base and at J to 2 bases, leaving 5 bases not matched to a gene. The CDR3 is 16 amino acids. Germline-derived CDR1 and CDR2 are MNHNS and SASEGT. In nucleotides, the CDR3 is TGTGCCAGCAGTGAAGTAGGCAGGGGGCACACAGATACGCAGTATTTT. Protein: CASSEVGRGHTDTQYF.

For this clonotype: A much more abundant neighbour one base away suggests this may be a read error. This chain joins TRBV29-1 and TRBJ2-2; D remains ambiguous. The CDR3 loop spans 13 amino acids. V lost 4 bases and J lost 4, with 10 bases in between. Per germline, CDR1 SQVTM and CDR2 ANQGSEA. CDR3 nucleotide sequence: TGCAGCGTTGTAGAACTGAGCACCGGGGAGCTGTTTTTT. Translated: CSVVELSTGELFF.

The sample holds many counts of this clonotype. The rearrangement links TRBV15 to TRBJ2-1, with no clear D. V was cut by 5 bases and J by 7 bases, with 18 bases left in between. Germline CDR1 is LNHNV and CDR2 is YYDKDF (reference sequence). This CDR3 region has 15 residues. The CDR3 protein is CATSVGPIPLNEQFF. CDR3 coding DNA: TGTGCCACCAGCGTTGGGCCAATCCCCCTTAATGAGCAGTTCTTC.

This clonotype was detected only a few times. The chain joins TRBV19 to TRBJ2-7, with a possible D match to TRBD2 (6 bases). This CDR3 has 13 amino acids. Germline lookup yields CDR1 LNHDA and CDR2 SQIVND (reference sequence). Trimming shortened V by 3 bases and J by 2 bases, and 8 bases separated the two germline ends. In DNA, the CDR3 is TGTGCCAGTAGTATCAGGGAGGCCTACGAGCAGTACTTC. Encoded protein: CASSIREAYEQYF.

In this sample, this clonotype turned up a few times. The V call is TRBV2, the J call TRBJ1-5, with TRBD1 matching over 10 bases. J lost 6 bases, V lost 6 bases, and 5 bases had no gene match. The CDR3 runs 14 residues. Germline V gene lookup returns CDR1 SNHLY and CDR2 FYNNEI. CDR3 amino acids: CASSGTGEAQPQHF. The CDR3 DNA reads as TGTGCCAGCAGCGGGACAGGGGAGGCTCAGCCCCAGCATTTT.

This clonotype was seen many times. This chain joins TRBV24-1 and TRBJ2-3; D unresolved. The CDR3 is 16 amino acids. V lost 1 base and J lost 0, with 10 bases in between. CDR1 and CDR2 (germline): KGHDR, SFDVKD. The CDR3 DNA is TGTGCCACCAGTGATTTTGAAGATGCTAGCACAGATACGCAGTATTTT. It specifies CATSDFEDASTDTQYF.

This clonotype was found many times. This chain links TRBV20-1 with TRBJ2-1; the match to TRBD2 covers 12 bases. The V segment lost 0 bases and the J segment 7 bases; nucleotides outside the gene matches: 7. The CDR3 runs to 16 residues. CDR1 and CDR2 from the germline V gene are DFQATT and SNEGSKA (reference sequence). CDR3 DNA sequence: TGCAGTGCTAGAGATAGTCGACTAGCGGGAGTAAATGAGCAGTTCTTC. Protein product: CSARDSRLAGVNEQFF.

This clonotype was seen many times. Here the CDR3 reads CASSQRGLAGFYEQYF. The CDR3 DNA sequence: TGTGCCAGCAGCCAAAGAGGACTAGCTGGATTTTACGAGCAGTACTTC. The chain couples TRBV7-2 to TRBJ2-7; 8 bases align to TRBD2. V lost 5 bases to trimming and J lost 4 bases; unmatched junction nucleotides: 13. There are 16 residues in the CDR3. Germline values: CDR1 SGHTA, CDR2 FQGNSA.

This clonotype was counted ten times or more. The DNA of the CDR3 is TGTGCCAGCAGCCTCCGGACTAGCGGGAGATGGAACACCGGGGAGCTGTTTTTT. Protein product: CASSLRTSGRWNTGELFF. J is TRBJ2-2 and V is TRBV11-2, with 13 bases fitting TRBD2. The V and J ends lost 5 bases and 1 base, in that order; junction bases with no gene match: 7. Per the germline V gene, CDR1 is SGHAT and CDR2 is FQNNGV. This CDR3 spans 18 amino acids.